This TCR beta chain emerged from a study of metastatic and nonmetastatic thyroid tumors. Study as a whole: For malignant and benign thyroid patients, tumor or nodule tissue and blood were the sources whose repertoires were compared.

Of note for this clone: Its target is unknown.

Ahead of thyroid surgery, no patient had received treatment of any kind. TCRdb re-clonotyped the PCR reads via MiXCR. Of approximately 39,000 clones listed, 20% to 25% are singletons. Findings and caveats of the study: Reports indicated that malignant thyroid tumors showed significantly higher TCR beta diversity than benign nodules did, in blood and tumor.

This sequence was found in a female donor with papillary thyroid cancer or a benign thyroid nodule (not recorded which). Some clones in this sample may be carry-over from other donors' samples. The sequencing sample was made of blood.

The CDR3 DNA sequence: TGTGTCAGTAGCCAACACCCGGGGGCAGATACGCAGTATTTT. Residues: CVSSQHPGADTQYF. The rearrangement links TRBV6-1 to TRBJ2-3, with a weak D call TRBD2 (6 bases). Germline loops: CDR1 MNHNS, CDR2 SASEGT. CDR3 size: 14 residues.